Listed below are T cell receptor beta chains from one sample, sequenced in a study of cytomegalovirus exposure and HLA in healthy donors. Measured with immunoSEQ multiplex PCR; TCRdb has only the in-frame clones, and not every one. The data hold about 140,000 clones, with about 80% observed a single time. The specimen sequenced was PBMCs. Every receptor here comes from a woman aged 40-49 years in good health and CMV-seropositive. The CDR3 runs from the conserved cysteine through the conserved F or W. A D gene is named only where the DNA matches it firmly. Size is omitted from some rows. Given values are once, few, many or a class for expanded clones.

TGTGCCAGCCGGTCAGGGTACGAGCAGTTCTTC	CASRSGYEQFF	.	TRBV21-1	TRBJ2-1	.
TGTTCCAGCAGCCCCGGGACAGGGGGCGCGGGAGATCAGCCCCAGCATTTT	CSSSPGTGGAGDQPQHF	TRBD1	TRBV7-9	TRBJ1-5	.
TGTGCCAGCTCCCGGGGAGTCGGGGACTACAATGAGCAGTTCTTC	CASSRGVGDYNEQFF	.	TRBV18	TRBJ2-1	.
TGTGCCAGTAGTAGGAGCCACTCTGGAAACACCATATATTTT	CASSRSHSGNTIYF	.	TRBV19	TRBJ1-3	.
TGTGCCAGCAGTGAAGTTCAGGGTCCAAGGGCCCAGTACTTC	CASSEVQGPRAQYF	.	TRBV6-1	TRBJ2-5	few
TGTGCCAGCAGCTTGAGCGGGACTCCGGGCTACGAGCAGTACTTC	CASSLSGTPGYEQYF	TRBD2	TRBV7-8	TRBJ2-7	.
TGCACCAGCAGCCACCGGTGGGAGACCCAGTACTTC	CTSSHRWETQYF	.	TRBV1	TRBJ2-5	.
TGCGCCAGCAGCTTGGGGCACAACACCGGGGAGCTGTTTTTT	CASSLGHNTGELFF	.	TRBV5-1	TRBJ2-2	once
TGCGCCAGCAGCTCACCCGGGAGACTAATAACCGGGGAGCTGTTTTTT	CASSSPGRLITGELFF	.	TRBV5-1	TRBJ2-2	.
TGTGCCAGCAGTGAAGTTTGGACAGGTAAGGGCGATCAGCCCCAGCATTTT	CASSEVWTGKGDQPQHF	TRBD1	TRBV6-1	TRBJ1-5	.
TGTGCCACCCTAGATAGCGGGAGGGCCTCAAATGAGCAGTTCTTC	CATLDSGRASNEQFF	TRBD2	TRBV6-6	TRBJ2-1	.
TGTGCCAGCAGCCAAAGATCAGGGGGCAGGAGCTCCTACGAGCAGTACTTC	CASSQRSGGRSSYEQYF	TRBD1	TRBV4-2	TRBJ2-7	.
TGTGCCAGCAGTTCTCGAACAGGGTACGGTGAGCAGTTCTTC	CASSSRTGYGEQFF	.	TRBV27	TRBJ2-1	.
TGTGCCAGCACGATACAGGCGGGAGGGCAAGAGACCCAGTACTTC	CASTIQAGGQETQYF	TRBD2	TRBV6-5	TRBJ2-5	.
TGCGCCAGCAGCTTGGGGACAGGGCCCCAAGAGACCCAGTACTTC	CASSLGTGPQETQYF	TRBD1	TRBV5-1	TRBJ2-5	.
TGTGCCAGCAGTGAATATGTCCCGGGGTTCGCGGATACGCAGTATTTT	CASSEYVPGFADTQYF	.	TRBV6-1	TRBJ2-3	.
TGTGCCAGCACTGGGACTAGCGGAGTCAATGAGCAGTTCTTC	CASTGTSGVNEQFF	TRBD2	TRBV6-5	TRBJ2-1	once